This T cell receptor beta chain stems from a study of early T cells in non-severe SARS-CoV-2 infection. Germline-derived CDR1 and CDR2 are WSHSY and SAAADI. The CDR3 contains 14 residues. Losses at the gene ends were 5 bases for V and 4 bases for J; bases not matched to a gene: 5. TCRdb itself ran the 5' RACE reads through MiXCR, one entry per CDR3 protein. The data contain 60,000 or so distinct CDR3 sequences, roughly 8.7% of them singletons. The sequence came from an adult who was a healthcare worker with PCR-confirmed SARS-CoV-2 infection or an uninfected control (not recorded which). This chain joins TRBV10-2 and TRBJ2-7; TRBD1 matches 10 bases. The sample was whole blood, taken at baseline. The CDR3 here is CASSTGTGVYEQYF. The CDR3 DNA is TGCGCCAGCAGTACCGGGACAGGGGTTTACGAGCAGTACTTC.